This T cell receptor beta chain was sequenced during a study of blood T cell repertoires in COVID-19. Overall study: Acute-phase and convalescent COVID-19 samples originated in the United States, Italy and Spain. PBMCs, B-cell-depleted T cells, or T cells were the source of the cDNA or gDNA that made up the material.

The germline V gene encodes CDR1 ENHRY and CDR2 SYGVKD. The CDR3 contains 16 residues. With 1 base removed from V and 0 bases from J, the gap between germline ends came to 10 bases. Source study methods: By means of reference gene primer amplification, nucleated cell counts were estimated. Clones were read by immunoSEQ multiplex PCR, and TCRdb kept only the in-frame ones, dropping some. V, J and clone size are those of that table, while D and trimming were read from the DNA. The sample holds about 110,000 clones; approximately 80% are singletons and the top ten take 6.2%. It was during active infection that Seattle patients were enrolled and then longitudinally followed.

This clonotype originated in a man older than 75 with COVID-19, enrolled during active disease. The rearrangement joins TRBV10-3 to TRBJ1-5; tentatively, D is TRBD1 (5 bases). The material sequenced was peripheral blood. This chain's CDR3 is CAISEWGGISNQPQHF. The CDR3 bases are TGTGCCATCAGTGAGTGGGGGGGAATTAGCAATCAGCCCCAGCATTTT.